This T cell receptor beta chain comes out of a study of T cell responses to AZD1222 COVID-19 vaccine. General observations from the study: Two AZD1222 doses significantly raised spike-specific TCR breadth and depth over controls. Mostly white British, mostly female donors; authors suggested clonal diversity may be underestimated.

Measured with immunoSEQ multiplex PCR; TCRdb has only the in-frame clones, and not every one. The sample carries around 66,000 clones, around nine tenths recorded once. V was shortened by 6 bases and J by 3 bases, with 18 bases between the two germline ends. CDR1 is SGHAT and CDR2 is FQNNGV in the germline V gene. This CDR3 comprises 16 residues. Notes on this clone: Its antigen is still unknown.

The V call is TRBV11-2, the J call TRBJ2-1, with TRBD1 as a possible D gene (5 bases). The clonotype originates from an adult who received the MenACWY meningococcal vaccine as a control. The sample here was peripheral blood, taken 28 days after the second dose of the MenACWY control vaccine. Here the CDR3 reads CASSSTAPSNYNEQFF. The CDR3 region has the DNA TGTGCCAGCAGTTCGACAGCCCCCTCGAACTACAATGAGCAGTTCTTC.